This T cell receptor beta chain was recovered during a study of blood T cell repertoires in COVID-19. Produced via immunoSEQ multiplex PCR; TCRdb's table is partial and in-frame only. The sample lists 350,000 to 450,000 clones; more than 80% were seen once. The germline V gene encodes CDR1 LNHDA and CDR2 SQIVND (reference sequence). The CDR3 extends over 15 amino acids. V lost 2 bases to trimming and J lost 0 bases, with 10 bases between them. The chain employs TRBV19 and TRBJ1-2; D might be TRBD1 (5 bases). The sequence was obtained from a middle-aged man with acute or convalescent COVID-19. The sample comprised peripheral blood. The chain's CDR3 is CASSIKQESNYGYTF. Written as DNA, the CDR3 is TGTGCCAGTAGTATAAAACAGGAGTCTAACTATGGCTACACCTTC.